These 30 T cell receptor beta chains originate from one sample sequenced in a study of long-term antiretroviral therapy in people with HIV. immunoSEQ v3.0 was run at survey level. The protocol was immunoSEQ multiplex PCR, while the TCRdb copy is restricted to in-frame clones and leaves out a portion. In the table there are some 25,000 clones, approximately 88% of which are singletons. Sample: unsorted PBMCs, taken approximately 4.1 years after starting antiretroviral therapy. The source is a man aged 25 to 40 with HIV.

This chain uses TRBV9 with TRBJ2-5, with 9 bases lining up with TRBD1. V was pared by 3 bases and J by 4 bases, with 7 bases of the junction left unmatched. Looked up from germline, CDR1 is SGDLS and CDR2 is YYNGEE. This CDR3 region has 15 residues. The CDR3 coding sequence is TGTGCCAGCAGCGGCCGGGACAGGGAGCCAGAGACCCAGTACTTC. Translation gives CASSGRDREPETQYF.

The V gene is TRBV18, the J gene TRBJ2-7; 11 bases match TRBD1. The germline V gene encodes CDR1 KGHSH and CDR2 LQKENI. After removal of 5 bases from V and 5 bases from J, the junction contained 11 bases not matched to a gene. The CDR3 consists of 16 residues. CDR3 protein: CASSASHGTGGNEQYF. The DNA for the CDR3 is TGTGCCAGCTCAGCCTCTCACGGGACAGGGGGTAACGAGCAGTACTTC.

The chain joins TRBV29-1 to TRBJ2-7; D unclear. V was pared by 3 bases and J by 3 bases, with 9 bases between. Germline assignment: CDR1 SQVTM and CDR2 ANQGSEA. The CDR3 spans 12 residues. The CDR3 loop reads CSVDGSDYEQYF. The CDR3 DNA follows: TGCAGCGTTGATGGATCGGACTACGAGCAGTACTTC.

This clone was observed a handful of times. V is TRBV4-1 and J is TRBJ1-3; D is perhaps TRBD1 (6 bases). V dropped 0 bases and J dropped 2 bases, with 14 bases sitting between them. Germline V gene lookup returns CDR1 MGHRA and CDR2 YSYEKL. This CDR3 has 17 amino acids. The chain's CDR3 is CASSQDPRGAAGNTIYF. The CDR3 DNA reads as TGCGCCAGCAGCCAAGATCCGCGGGGGGCGGCTGGAAACACCATATATTTT.

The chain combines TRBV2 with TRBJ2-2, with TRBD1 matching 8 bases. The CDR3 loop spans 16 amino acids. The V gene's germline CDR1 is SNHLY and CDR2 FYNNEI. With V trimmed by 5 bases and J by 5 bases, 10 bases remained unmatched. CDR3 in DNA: TGTGCCAGCAGTTCTGGGCAGGGGGCTTATACCGGGGAGCTGTTTTTT. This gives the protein CASSSGQGAYTGELFF.

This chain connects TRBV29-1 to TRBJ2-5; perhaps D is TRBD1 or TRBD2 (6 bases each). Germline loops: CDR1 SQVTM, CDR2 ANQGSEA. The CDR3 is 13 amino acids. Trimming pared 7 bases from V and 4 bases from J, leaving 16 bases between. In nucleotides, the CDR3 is TGCAGCGGCGTGGCGGGACATGGAGAGACCCAGTACTTC. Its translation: CSGVAGHGETQYF.

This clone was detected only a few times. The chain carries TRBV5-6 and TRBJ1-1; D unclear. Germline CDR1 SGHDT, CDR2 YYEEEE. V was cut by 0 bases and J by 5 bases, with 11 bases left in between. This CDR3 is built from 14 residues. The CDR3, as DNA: TGTGCCAGCAGCTTGGGGGGTGGGGATACTGAAGCTTTCTTT. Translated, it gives CASSLGGGDTEAFF.

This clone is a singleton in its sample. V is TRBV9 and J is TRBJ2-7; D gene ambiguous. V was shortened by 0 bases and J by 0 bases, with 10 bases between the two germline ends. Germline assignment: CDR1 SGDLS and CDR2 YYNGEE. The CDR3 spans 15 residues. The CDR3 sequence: CASSVAAGVSYEQYF. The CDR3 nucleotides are TGTGCCAGCAGCGTAGCCGCAGGAGTCTCCTACGAGCAGTACTTC.

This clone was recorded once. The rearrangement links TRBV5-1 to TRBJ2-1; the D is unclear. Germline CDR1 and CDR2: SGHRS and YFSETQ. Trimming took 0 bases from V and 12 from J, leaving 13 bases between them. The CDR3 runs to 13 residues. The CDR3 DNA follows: TGCGCCAGCAGCTTGGATCTGGGAAGTGTGCAGTTCTTC. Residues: CASSLDLGSVQFF.

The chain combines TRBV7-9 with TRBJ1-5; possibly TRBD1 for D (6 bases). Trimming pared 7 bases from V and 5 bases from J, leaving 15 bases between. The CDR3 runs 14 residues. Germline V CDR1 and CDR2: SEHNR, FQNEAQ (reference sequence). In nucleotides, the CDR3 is TGTGCCAGCACCCTAGGGGGTATGGATCAGCCCCAGCATTTT. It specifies CASTLGGMDQPQHF. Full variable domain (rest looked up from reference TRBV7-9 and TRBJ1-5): DTGVSQNPRHKITKRGQNVTFRCDPISEHNRLYWYRQTLGQGPEFLTYFQNEAQLEKSRLLSDRFSAERPKGSFSTLEIQRTEQGDSAMYLCASTLGGMDQPQHFGDGTRLSIL.

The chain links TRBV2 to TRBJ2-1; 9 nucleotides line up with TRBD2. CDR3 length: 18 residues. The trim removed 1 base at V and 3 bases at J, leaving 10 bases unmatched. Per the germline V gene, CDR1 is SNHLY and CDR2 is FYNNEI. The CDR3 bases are TGTGCCAGCAGTGAAGGTTTAGCGGGAGTGTACAACTACAATGAGCAGTTCTTC. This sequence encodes CASSEGLAGVYNYNEQFF.

The CDR3 bases are TGTGCCAGCAGCGCTCGACCAACCAGTGAGCAGTTCTTC. Translating it yields CASSARPTSEQFF. The rearrangement joins TRBV7-2 to TRBJ2-1; D call uncertain. Germline CDR1 is SGHTA and CDR2 is FQGNSA. V was cut by 5 bases and J by 9 bases, with 14 bases left in between. The CDR3 sequence is 13 residues long.

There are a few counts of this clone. CDR3 DNA: TGTGCCAGCAGTGTATCACAGGGCCACGTCAATGAGCAGTTCTTC. Translating gives CASSVSQGHVNEQFF. The rearrangement links TRBV6-1 to TRBJ2-1, with D tentatively TRBD1 (6 bases). Germline CDR1 is MNHNS and CDR2 is SASEGT. This CDR3 is built from 15 residues. V lost 4 bases to trimming and J lost 6 bases, with 16 bases between them.

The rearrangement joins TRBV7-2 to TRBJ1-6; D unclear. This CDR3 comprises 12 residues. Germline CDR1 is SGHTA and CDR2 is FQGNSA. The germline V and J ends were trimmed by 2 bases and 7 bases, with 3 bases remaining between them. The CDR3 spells CASSLRNSPLHF. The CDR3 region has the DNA TGTGCCAGCAGCTTACGGAATTCACCCCTCCACTTT.

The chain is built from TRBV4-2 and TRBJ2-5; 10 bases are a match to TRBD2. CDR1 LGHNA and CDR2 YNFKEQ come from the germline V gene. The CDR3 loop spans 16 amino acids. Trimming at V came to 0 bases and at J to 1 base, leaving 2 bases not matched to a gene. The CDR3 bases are TGTGCCAGCAGCCAAGATCCTAGCGGGAGCCAAGAGACCCAGTACTTC. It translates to CASSQDPSGSQETQYF.

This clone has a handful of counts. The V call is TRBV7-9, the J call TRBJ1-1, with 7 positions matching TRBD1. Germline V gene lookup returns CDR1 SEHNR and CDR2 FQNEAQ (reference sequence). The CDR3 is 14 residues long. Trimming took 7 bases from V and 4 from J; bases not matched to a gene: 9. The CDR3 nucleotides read TGTGCCAGCAACCCCCCGACAGGGAGCACTGAAGCTTTCTTT. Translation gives CASNPPTGSTEAFF. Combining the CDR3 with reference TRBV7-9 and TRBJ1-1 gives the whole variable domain DTGVSQNPRHKITKRGQNVTFRCDPISEHNRLYWYRQTLGQGPEFLTYFQNEAQLEKSRLLSDRFSAERPKGSFSTLEIQRTEQGDSAMYLCASNPPTGSTEAFFGQGTRLTVV.

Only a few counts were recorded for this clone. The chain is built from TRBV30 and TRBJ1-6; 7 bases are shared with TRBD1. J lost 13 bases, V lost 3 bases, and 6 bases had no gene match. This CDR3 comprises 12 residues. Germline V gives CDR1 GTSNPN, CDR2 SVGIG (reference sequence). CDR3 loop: CAWSRTQGPLHF. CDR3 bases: TGTGCCTGGAGCCGTACACAGGGGCCCCTCCACTTT.

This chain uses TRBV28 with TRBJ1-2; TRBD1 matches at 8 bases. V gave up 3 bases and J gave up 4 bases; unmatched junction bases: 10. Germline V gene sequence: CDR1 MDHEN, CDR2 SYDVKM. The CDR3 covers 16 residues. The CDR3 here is CASSFVVHQGAYGYTF. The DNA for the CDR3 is TGTGCCAGCAGTTTCGTAGTACATCAGGGGGCCTATGGCTACACCTTC.

CDR3 sequence reads: CASRRGSGETQYF. The CDR3 DNA reads TGCGCCAGCAGGAGGGGGTCCGGAGAGACCCAGTACTTC. The chain combines TRBV10-2 with TRBJ2-5; perhaps TRBD1 as D (6 bases). Germline values: CDR1 WSHSY, CDR2 SAAADI. The CDR3 is 13 residues long. V lost 6 bases, J lost 4 bases, and 12 bases lay in between.

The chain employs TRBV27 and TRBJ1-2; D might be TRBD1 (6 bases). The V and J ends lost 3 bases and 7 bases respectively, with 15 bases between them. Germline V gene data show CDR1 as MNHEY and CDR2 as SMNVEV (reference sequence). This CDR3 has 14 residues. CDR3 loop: CASSFRDRSRGYTF. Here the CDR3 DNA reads TGTGCCAGCAGTTTCCGCGACAGGTCTCGTGGCTACACCTTC.

Written as DNA, the CDR3 is TGCAGTGCTAGAGATCCTGGCTACACCTTC. Amino acid sequence: CSARDPGYTF. The V gene is TRBV20-1, the J gene TRBJ1-2; D not resolved. V dropped 0 bases and J dropped 7 bases, with 3 bases sitting between them. In germline, CDR1 is DFQATT, CDR2 SNEGSKA (reference sequence). The CDR3 extends over 10 amino acids.

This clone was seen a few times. CDR3 in DNA: TGTGCCAGCAGCCAAGCGGGGGGGATGAGCACAGATACGCAGTATTTT. It codes for CASSQAGGMSTDTQYF. V usage is TRBV9 and J usage is TRBJ2-3; 10 bases line up with TRBD2. The CDR3 length is 16 residues. The junction had 5 bases not matched to a gene; V was cut back by 4 bases and J by 0 bases. The V gene's germline CDR1 is SGDLS and CDR2 YYNGEE. Together with reference TRBV9 and TRBJ2-3, the CDR3 gives the full variable domain: DSGVTQTPKHLITATGQRVTLRCSPRSGDLSVYWYQQSLDQGLQFLIQYYNGEERAKGNILERFSAQQFPDLHSELNLSSLELGDSALYFCASSQAGGMSTDTQYFGPGTRLTVL.

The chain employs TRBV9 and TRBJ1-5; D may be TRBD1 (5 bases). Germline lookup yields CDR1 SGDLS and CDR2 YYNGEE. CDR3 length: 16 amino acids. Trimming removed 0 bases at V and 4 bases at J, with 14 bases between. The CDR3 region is CASSVEGVWVNQPQHF. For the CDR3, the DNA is TGTGCCAGCAGCGTAGAAGGGGTGTGGGTTAATCAGCCCCAGCATTTT. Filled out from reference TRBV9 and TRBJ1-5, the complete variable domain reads DSGVTQTPKHLITATGQRVTLRCSPRSGDLSVYWYQQSLDQGLQFLIQYYNGEERAKGNILERFSAQQFPDLHSELNLSSLELGDSALYFCASSVEGVWVNQPQHFGDGTRLSIL.

The CDR3 region has the DNA TGTGCCAGTAGTATTCAGGACAGGGGCCCCTACGAGCAGTACTTC. Amino acid sequence: CASSIQDRGPYEQYF. The chain is built from TRBV19 and TRBJ2-7; 9 bases line up with TRBD1. The germline V gene encodes CDR1 LNHDA and CDR2 SQIVND (reference sequence). V shed 3 bases and J 2 bases; nucleotides not matched to a gene: 5. The CDR3 totals 15 residues.

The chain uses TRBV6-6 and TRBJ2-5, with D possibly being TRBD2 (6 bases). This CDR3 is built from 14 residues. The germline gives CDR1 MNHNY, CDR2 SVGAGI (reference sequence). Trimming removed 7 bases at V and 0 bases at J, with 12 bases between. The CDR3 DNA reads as TGTGCCAGCACCAAACTAGCCAACCAAGAGACCCAGTACTTC. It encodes CASTKLANQETQYF.

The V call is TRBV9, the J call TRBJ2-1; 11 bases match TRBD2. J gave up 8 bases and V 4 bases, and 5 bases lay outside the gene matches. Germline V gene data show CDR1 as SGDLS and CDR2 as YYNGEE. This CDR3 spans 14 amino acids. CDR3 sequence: CASSSSGRWYEQFF. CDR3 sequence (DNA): TGTGCCAGCAGCTCTAGCGGGAGGTGGTATGAGCAGTTCTTC.

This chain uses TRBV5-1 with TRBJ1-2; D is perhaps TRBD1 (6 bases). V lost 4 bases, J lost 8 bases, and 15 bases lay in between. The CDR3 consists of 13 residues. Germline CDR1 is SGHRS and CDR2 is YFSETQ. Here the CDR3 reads CASSLTGLEGYTF. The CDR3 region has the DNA TGCGCCAGCAGCCTGACAGGTTTAGAAGGCTACACCTTC.

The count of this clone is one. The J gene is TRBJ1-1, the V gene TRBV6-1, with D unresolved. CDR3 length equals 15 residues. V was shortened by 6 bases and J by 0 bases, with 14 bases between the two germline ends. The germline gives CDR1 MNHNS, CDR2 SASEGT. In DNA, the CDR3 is TGTGCCAGCAGGGGCCCTTGGGCGATGAACACTGAAGCTTTCTTT. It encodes CASRGPWAMNTEAFF.

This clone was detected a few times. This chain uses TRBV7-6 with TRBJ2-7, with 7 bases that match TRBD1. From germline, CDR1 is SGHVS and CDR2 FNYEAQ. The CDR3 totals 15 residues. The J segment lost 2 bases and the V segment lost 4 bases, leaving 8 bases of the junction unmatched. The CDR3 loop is CASSSPLQGAYEQYF. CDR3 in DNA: TGTGCCAGCAGCTCACCCCTGCAGGGGGCCTACGAGCAGTACTTC.

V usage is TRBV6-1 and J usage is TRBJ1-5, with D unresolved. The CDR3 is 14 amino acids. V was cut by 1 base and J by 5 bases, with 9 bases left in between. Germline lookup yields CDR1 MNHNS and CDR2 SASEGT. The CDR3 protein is CASSEVGRYQPQHF. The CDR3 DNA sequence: TGTGCCAGCAGTGAAGTGGGGAGATATCAGCCCCAGCATTTT.